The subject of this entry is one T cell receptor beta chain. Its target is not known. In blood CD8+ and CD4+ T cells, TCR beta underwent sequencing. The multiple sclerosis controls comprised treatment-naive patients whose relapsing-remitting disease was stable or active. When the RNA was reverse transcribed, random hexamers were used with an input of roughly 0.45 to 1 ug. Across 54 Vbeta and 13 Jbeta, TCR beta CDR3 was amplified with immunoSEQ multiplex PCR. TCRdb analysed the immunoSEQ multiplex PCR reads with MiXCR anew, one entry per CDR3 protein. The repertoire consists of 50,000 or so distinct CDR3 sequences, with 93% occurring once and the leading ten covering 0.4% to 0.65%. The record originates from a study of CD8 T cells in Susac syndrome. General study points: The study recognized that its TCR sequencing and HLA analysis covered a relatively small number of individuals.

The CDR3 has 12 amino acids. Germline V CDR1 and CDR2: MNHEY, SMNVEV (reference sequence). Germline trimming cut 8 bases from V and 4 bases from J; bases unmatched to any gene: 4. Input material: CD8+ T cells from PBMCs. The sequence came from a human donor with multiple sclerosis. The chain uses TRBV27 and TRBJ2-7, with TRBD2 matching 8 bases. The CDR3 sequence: CASGLASYEQYF. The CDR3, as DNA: TGTGCCAGCGGACTAGCCAGTTACGAGCAGTACTTC.